This is a list of T cell receptor beta chains from one sample in a study of lymphopenia after photon versus proton radiotherapy. The protocol was immunoSEQ multiplex PCR, while the TCRdb copy is restricted to in-frame clones and leaves out a portion. The table records 50,000 to 75,000 clones, about 90% of them present only once. Sequencing was performed on peripheral blood, taken from a patient treated with photon-based radiotherapy. These receptors were obtained from a man aged 35 to 55 with gastric cancer. Each CDR3 is given with its conserved first and last residue. A D gene is named only where the DNA matches it firmly. Some rows mark clone size as missing; the rest say once, few, many or name a class of expanded clone.

d_call	clone_size	v_call	j_call	cdr3_nt	cdr3_aa
.	few	TRBV7-2	TRBJ1-5	TGTGCCAGCAGCTTAGTCTCTGGTAGCAATCAGCCCCAGCATTTT	CASSLVSGSNQPQHF
.	.	TRBV30	TRBJ1-2	TGTGCCTGGAGTCATGTAAGAGCCGGGACACACTATGGCTACACCTTC	CAWSHVRAGTHYGYTF
.	.	TRBV18	TRBJ2-7	TGTGCCAGCTCACAGATGGACCGCGACGAGCAGTACTTC	CASSQMDRDEQYF
.	once	TRBV7-8	TRBJ2-5	TGTGCCAGCAGTTCAGGAGGGGGTGGTTTGGAGACCCAGTACTTC	CASSSGGGGLETQYF
TRBD2	.	TRBV19	TRBJ2-1	TGTGCCAGTAGGTTAGCGGGGGGCGTTTTTTACAATGAGCAGTTCTTC	CASRLAGGVFYNEQFF
TRBD1	.	TRBV6-1	TRBJ1-2	TGTGCCAGCAGTGGGGACAGGGCGGTTACTGGCTACACCTTC	CASSGDRAVTGYTF
TRBD1	few	TRBV7-2	TRBJ1-6	TGTGCCAGCAGCCGGGACAGTAATTCACCCCTCCACTTT	CASSRDSNSPLHF
.	.	TRBV6-1	TRBJ1-2	TGTGCCAGCAGTGACCAGGCCAGCTATGGCTACACCTTC	CASSDQASYGYTF
.	.	TRBV4-1	TRBJ1-1	TGCGCCAGCAGCCAAGATTTCGGACCTACCCACCAAGAAGCTTTCTTT	CASSQDFGPTHQEAFF
TRBD1	.	TRBV19	TRBJ2-1	TGTGCCAGTGCAGGACAGGGGCGGCGCAATGAGCAGTTCTTC	CASAGQGRRNEQFF
TRBD2	.	TRBV9	TRBJ2-3	TGTGCCAGCAGCGTAGGGGGGACTAGCGGGACAGATACGCAGTATTTT	CASSVGGTSGTDTQYF
TRBD2	.	TRBV14	TRBJ2-5	TGTGCCAGCAGCCAAGACGAGCCCTCCGAATGGGGGGGGGAGACCCAGTACTTC	CASSQDEPSEWGGETQYF
.	few	TRBV6-6	TRBJ1-1	TGTGCCAGCAGTTACTCGATTTCCGACAGGCCTGAAGCTTTCTTT	CASSYSISDRPEAFF
.	.	TRBV5-1	TRBJ1-3	TGCGCCAGCAGCCACGGACAGACTGGAAACACCATATATTTT	CASSHGQTGNTIYF
TRBD2	.	TRBV29-1	TRBJ2-3	TGCAGCGTTGAAGATCAGCCGACTAGCGGGAGCACAGATACGCAGTATTTT	CSVEDQPTSGSTDTQYF
.	.	TRBV14	TRBJ1-1	TGTGCCAGCAGCCCAGTCCCGAACACTGAAGCTTTCTTT	CASSPVPNTEAFF
.	.	TRBV30	TRBJ1-4	TGTGCCTGGAGTGACACCGCGACTAATGAAAAACTGTTTTTT	CAWSDTATNEKLFF
.	.	TRBV7-2	TRBJ1-5	TGTGCCAGCAGCTTAGACAATCAGCCCCAGCATTTT	CASSLDNQPQHF
.	.	TRBV7-3	TRBJ2-2	TGTGCCAGCAGCTTAGGTCTGGGGGCTGACACCGGGGAGCTGTTTTTT	CASSLGLGADTGELFF
TRBD2	.	TRBV20-1	TRBJ2-7	TGCAGTGCGGGCGGGGGAAGTAAGCAGTACTTC	CSAGGGSKQYF
.	.	TRBV6-6	TRBJ2-3	TGTGCCAGCAGCCATACCCAACTGACAGATACGCAGTATTTT	CASSHTQLTDTQYF
.	.	TRBV7-2	TRBJ2-5	TGTGCCACCAATCAACCGGGGGACGCGGAGACCCAGTACTTC	CATNQPGDAETQYF
.	.	TRBV14	TRBJ1-5	TGTGCCAGCAGCCATAGCAATCAGCCCCAGCATTTT	CASSHSNQPQHF
.	.	TRBV7-2	TRBJ2-1	TGTGCCAGCAGATCGGGACTCCGGGTTGAGCAGTTCTTC	CASRSGLRVEQFF
.	.	TRBV2	TRBJ1-5	TGTGCCAGCATTGGGGGTAGCAATCAGCCCCAGCATTTT	CASIGGSNQPQHF
.	.	TRBV30	TRBJ2-3	TGTGCCTGGAGGCCTCTGGTGGCAGGCGGCACAGATACGCAGTATTTT	CAWRPLVAGGTDTQYF
.	.	TRBV30	TRBJ1-2	TGTGCCTGGAGTGTACCGCGGAACGTCTATGGCTACACCTTC	CAWSVPRNVYGYTF
.	.	TRBV5-1	TRBJ1-1	TGCGCCAGCAGCTTGGCGCAAACAGGGCCCACTGAAGCTTTCTTT	CASSLAQTGPTEAFF
.	.	TRBV5-5	TRBJ1-1	TGTGCCAGCAGCTTTAGCACTGAAGCTTTCTTT	CASSFSTEAFF
.	.	TRBV19	TRBJ1-1	TGTGCCAGTAGTAGTATCGGTGCCCATGAAGCTTTCTTT	CASSSIGAHEAFF
.	.	TRBV7-2	TRBJ1-2	TGTGCCAGCAGCCTAGACAGCCATTCTCTGCGCGGCTACACCTTC	CASSLDSHSLRGYTF
.	.	TRBV19	TRBJ2-3	TGTGCCAGTAGTCCCCGGATTAGGACTGCAGATACGCAGTATTTT	CASSPRIRTADTQYF
.	once	TRBV7-6	TRBJ1-1	TGTGCCAGCAGCCCGGGGACACGTAGGGGTGAAGCTTTCTTT	CASSPGTRRGEAFF
.	.	TRBV21-1	TRBJ2-7	TGTGCCAGCAGCAAACGCGGGGGGCCATACTCCTACGAGCAGTACTTC	CASSKRGGPYSYEQYF
.	once	TRBV7-6	TRBJ1-2	TGTGCCAGCAGCTTACCTCAACAGGGAAACTATGGCTACACCTTC	CASSLPQQGNYGYTF
TRBD2	once	TRBV7-9	TRBJ2-1	TGTGCCAGCAGCTTAGATCCAGCGGGGGCCTACAATGAGCAGTTCTTC	CASSLDPAGAYNEQFF
.	.	TRBV19	TRBJ1-2	TGTGCCAGTAGTATCGCAGCTAACTATGGCTACACCTTC	CASSIAANYGYTF
.	.	TRBV4-1	TRBJ1-4	TGCGCCAGCAGCGCGACCGGGACGGTAGCCTCCGAAAAACTGTTTTTT	CASSATGTVASEKLFF
.	.	TRBV9	TRBJ1-4	TGTGCCAGCAGCGTAGGTCAGGGCGATGAAAAACTGTTTTTT	CASSVGQGDEKLFF
.	.	TRBV9	TRBJ2-7	TGTGCCGGCAGCCCCGCCGGTAAAGAGCAGTACTTC	CAGSPAGKEQYF
.	once	TRBV25-1	TRBJ1-2	TGTGCCAGCCTCGGACGGGGGGGTTATGGCTACACCTTC	CASLGRGGYGYTF
.	.	TRBV11-2	TRBJ2-5	TGTGCCAGCAGCTTAGTACTGGCGGAAGAGACCCAGTACTTC	CASSLVLAEETQYF
TRBD2	.	TRBV5-4	TRBJ2-5	TGTGCCAGCAGCCAAGATGGGGCGGGGGGAGCTGAGACCCAGTACTTC	CASSQDGAGGAETQYF
.	.	TRBV6-6	TRBJ1-4	TGTGCCAGCAGCCCAGGAGGGGCAACTAATGAAAAACTGTTTTTT	CASSPGGATNEKLFF
.	medium-sized	TRBV7-2	TRBJ1-1	TGTGCCAGCAGCTTAGGTCGGGGCGCTGAAGCTTTCTTT	CASSLGRGAEAFF
.	.	TRBV7-3	TRBJ2-7	TGTGCCAGCAGCTTAGCAGGCATGGGCGAGCAGTACTTC	CASSLAGMGEQYF
.	.	TRBV30	TRBJ1-1	TGTGCCTGGAGTGTTGGTGGGAACACTGAAGCTTTCTTT	CAWSVGGNTEAFF
.	.	TRBV1	TRBJ1-2	TGCACCAGCAGAGGAGTCGGAACTGACTATGGCTACACCTTC	CTSRGVGTDYGYTF
.	.	TRBV7-3	TRBJ1-2	TGTGCCAGCAGCCCACGAAGGGGATATGGCTACACCTTC	CASSPRRGYGYTF
.	.	TRBV9	TRBJ1-2	TGTGCCAGCAGAATAACAGGGAACCTATATGGCTACACCTTC	CASRITGNLYGYTF
TRBD2	.	TRBV7-3	TRBJ2-7	TGTGCCAGCAGCTTAGGAGTGGGACTACTTTACGAGCAGTACTTC	CASSLGVGLLYEQYF
.	few	TRBV6-1	TRBJ1-1	TGTGCCAGCAGTACCCCGGGACAGAACACTGAAGCTTTCTTT	CASSTPGQNTEAFF
.	.	TRBV7-2	TRBJ2-7	TGTGCCAGCAGCTTAGAGCCCTACGAGCAGTACTTC	CASSLEPYEQYF
TRBD1	.	TRBV7-2	TRBJ2-1	TGTGCCAGCAGCCCCTCGGGACAGGGGACCTACAATGAGCAGTTCTTC	CASSPSGQGTYNEQFF
.	.	TRBV19	TRBJ2-4	TGTGCCAGTATCCCCGGCATAGCCAAAAACATTCAGTACTTC	CASIPGIAKNIQYF